This T cell receptor beta chain came from a study of beta chain features in type 1 diabetes. The CDR3 has 13 amino acids. V was pared by 5 bases and J by 5 bases, with 13 bases between. Germline assignment: CDR1 GTSNPN and CDR2 SVGIG (reference sequence). Findings of the study overall: TCRB CDR3s from Type 1 diabetes patients were moderately but significantly shorter in all four CD4+ subsets.

This clone was seen only a few times. Its antigen is as yet unknown. Sequencing targeted expressed TCRB transcripts, as all isolated RNA had been reverse transcribed. Profiled with immunoSEQ multiplex PCR; TCRdb holds only in-frame clones, not every one. The sample contains 200,000 to 300,000 clones, about 20% of which appear only once. Sequences were obtained from naive CD4+ T cells from blood. This TCR was recovered from a woman in her 40s with type 1 diabetes. The chain joins TRBV30 to TRBJ1-5, with a possible D match to TRBD1 (6 bases). CDR3 coding DNA: TGTGCCTGGGCGGGGGCAGGGGATCAGCCCCAGCATTTT. Its translation is CAWAGAGDQPQHF.